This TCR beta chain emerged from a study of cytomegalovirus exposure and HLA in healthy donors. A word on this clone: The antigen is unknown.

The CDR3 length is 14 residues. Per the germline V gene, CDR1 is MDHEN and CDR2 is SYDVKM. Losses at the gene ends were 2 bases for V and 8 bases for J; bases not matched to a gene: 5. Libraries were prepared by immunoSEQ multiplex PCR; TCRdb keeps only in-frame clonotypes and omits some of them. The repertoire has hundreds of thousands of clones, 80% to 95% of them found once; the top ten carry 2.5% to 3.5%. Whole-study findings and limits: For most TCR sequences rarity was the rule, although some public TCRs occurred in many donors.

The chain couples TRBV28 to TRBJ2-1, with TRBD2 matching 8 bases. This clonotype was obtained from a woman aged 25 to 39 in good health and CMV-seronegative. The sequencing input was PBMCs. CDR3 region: CASSLKGLVDEQFF. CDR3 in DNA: TGTGCCAGCAGTTTAAAGGGACTAGTCGATGAGCAGTTCTTC.